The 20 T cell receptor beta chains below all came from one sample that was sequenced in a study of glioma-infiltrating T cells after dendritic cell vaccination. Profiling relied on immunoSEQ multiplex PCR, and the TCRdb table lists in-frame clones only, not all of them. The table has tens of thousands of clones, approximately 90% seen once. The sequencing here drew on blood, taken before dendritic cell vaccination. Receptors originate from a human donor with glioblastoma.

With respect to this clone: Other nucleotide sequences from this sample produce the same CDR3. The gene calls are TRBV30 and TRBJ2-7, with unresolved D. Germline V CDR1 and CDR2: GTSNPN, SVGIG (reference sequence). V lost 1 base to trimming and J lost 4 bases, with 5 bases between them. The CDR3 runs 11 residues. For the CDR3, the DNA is TGTGCCTGGAGTGGACTTTACGAGCAGTACTTC. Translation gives CAWSGLYEQYF.

The DNA for the CDR3 is TGTGCCAGCCGTCCCGGGACAGGGGGCTTTGGTGAGCAGTTCTTC. This codes for CASRPGTGGFGEQFF. The gene calls are TRBV6-5 and TRBJ2-1; 12 nucleotides align to TRBD1. The CDR3 is 15 residues long. Germline V gives CDR1 MNHEY, CDR2 SVGAGI. The trim removed 8 bases at V and 9 bases at J, leaving 11 bases unmatched.

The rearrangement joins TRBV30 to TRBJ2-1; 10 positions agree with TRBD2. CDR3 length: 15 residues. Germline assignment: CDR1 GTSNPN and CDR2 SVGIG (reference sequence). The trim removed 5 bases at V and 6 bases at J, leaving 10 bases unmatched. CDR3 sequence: CAWEDIAGGRNEQFF. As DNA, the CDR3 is TGTGCCTGGGAAGACATAGCGGGAGGACGCAATGAGCAGTTCTTC.

The CDR3 region has the DNA TGTGCCAGCTCAGCGGCGACAGTCTATGGCTACACCTTC. Its translation: CASSAATVYGYTF. The chain links TRBV18 to TRBJ1-2; a weak D match, TRBD1 (5 bases). The V end lost 5 bases, the J end lost 4 bases, and 11 bases lay between the germline ends. This CDR3 is built from 13 residues. The germline CDR1 and CDR2 sequences are KGHSH and LQKENI. Full variable domain (remainder filled in from reference TRBV18 and TRBJ1-2): NAGVMQNPRHLVRRRGQEARLRCSPMKGHSHVYWYRQLPEEGLKFMVYLQKENIIDESGMPKERFSAEFPKEGPSILRIQQVVRGDSAAYFCASSAATVYGYTFGSGTRLTVV.

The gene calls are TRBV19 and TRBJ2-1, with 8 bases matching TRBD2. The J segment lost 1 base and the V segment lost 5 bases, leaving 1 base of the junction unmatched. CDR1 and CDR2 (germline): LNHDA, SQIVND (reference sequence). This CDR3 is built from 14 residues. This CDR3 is CASSLAGSYNEQFF. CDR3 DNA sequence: TGTGCCAGTAGTTTAGCGGGGTCCTACAATGAGCAGTTCTTC.

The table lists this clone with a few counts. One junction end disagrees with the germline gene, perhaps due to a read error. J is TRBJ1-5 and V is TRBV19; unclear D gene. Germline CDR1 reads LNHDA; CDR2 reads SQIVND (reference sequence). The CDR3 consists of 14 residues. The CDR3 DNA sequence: TGCCCGCAGCGGGTAGGCATCGGCAATCAGCCCCAGCATTTT. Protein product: CPQRVGIGNQPQHF.

The CDR3 loop reads CASSTQGLDTDTQYF. The CDR3 region has the DNA TGTGCCAGCAGTACACAGGGTTTGGACACAGATACGCAGTATTTT. The chain couples TRBV2 to TRBJ2-3, with D possibly matching TRBD1 (6 bases). The CDR3 length is 15 residues. CDR1 and CDR2 from the germline V gene are SNHLY and FYNNEI. The V end was cut by 5 bases, the J end by 2 bases, with 14 bases between.

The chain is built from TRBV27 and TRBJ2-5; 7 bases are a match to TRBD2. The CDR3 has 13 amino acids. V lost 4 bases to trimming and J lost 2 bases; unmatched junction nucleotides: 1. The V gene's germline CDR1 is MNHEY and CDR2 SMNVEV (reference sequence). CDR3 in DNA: TGTGCCAGCAGTTCTAGCGGACAAGAGACCCAGTACTTC. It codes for CASSSSGQETQYF.

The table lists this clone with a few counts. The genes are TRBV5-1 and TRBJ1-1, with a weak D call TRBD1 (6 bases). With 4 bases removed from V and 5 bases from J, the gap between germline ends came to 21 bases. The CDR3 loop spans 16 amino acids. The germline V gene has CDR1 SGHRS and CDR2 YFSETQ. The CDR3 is CASSQEGGARKTEAFF. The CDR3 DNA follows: TGCGCCAGCAGCCAGGAAGGGGGGGCGCGAAAGACTGAAGCTTTCTTT.

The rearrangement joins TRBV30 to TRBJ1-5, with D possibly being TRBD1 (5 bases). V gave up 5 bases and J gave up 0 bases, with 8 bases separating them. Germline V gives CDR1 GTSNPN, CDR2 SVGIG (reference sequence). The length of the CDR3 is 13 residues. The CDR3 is CAWGHYSNQPQHF. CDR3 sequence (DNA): TGTGCCTGGGGACACTATAGCAATCAGCCCCAGCATTTT.

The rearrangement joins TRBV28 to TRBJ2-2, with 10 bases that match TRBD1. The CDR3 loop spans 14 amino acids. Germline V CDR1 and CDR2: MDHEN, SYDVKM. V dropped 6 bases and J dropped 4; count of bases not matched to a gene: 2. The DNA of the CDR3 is TGTGCCAGCAGGACAGGGGGCCCCACCGGGGAGCTGTTTTTT. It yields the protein CASRTGGPTGELFF.

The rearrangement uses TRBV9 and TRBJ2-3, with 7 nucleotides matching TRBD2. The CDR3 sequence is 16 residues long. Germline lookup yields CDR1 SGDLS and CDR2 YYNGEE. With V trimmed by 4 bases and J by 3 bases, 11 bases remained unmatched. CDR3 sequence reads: CASSPREGGPTDTQYF. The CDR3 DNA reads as TGTGCCAGCAGCCCCCGCGAGGGAGGGCCGACAGATACGCAGTATTTT.

The CDR3 loop is CASSEAGQFGYTF. DNA of the CDR3: TGTGCCAGCAGTGAAGCCGGACAGTTTGGCTACACCTTC. This chain connects TRBV6-1 to TRBJ1-2; TRBD1 might be the D (6 bases). V lost 0 bases and J lost 7, with 9 bases in between. CDR1 is MNHNS and CDR2 is SASEGT in the germline V gene. This CDR3 region has 13 residues.

CDR3 in DNA: TGCAGCGTTGCCCCCCCTCCGACAGGGGGCGGGTTATTGGTCACTGAAGCTTTCTTT. It yields the protein CSVAPPPTGGGLLVTEAFF. The rearrangement uses TRBV29-1 and TRBJ1-1; TRBD1 matches 10 bases. Losses at the gene ends were 4 bases for V and 4 bases for J; bases not matched to a gene: 21. Germline lookup yields CDR1 SQVTM and CDR2 ANQGSEA. CDR3 length equals 19 residues.

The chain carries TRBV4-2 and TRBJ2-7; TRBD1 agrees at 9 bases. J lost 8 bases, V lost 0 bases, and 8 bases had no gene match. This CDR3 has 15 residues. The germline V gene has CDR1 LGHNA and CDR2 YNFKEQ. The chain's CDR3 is CASSQELDRGVKQYF. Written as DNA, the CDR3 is TGTGCCAGCAGCCAAGAACTGGACAGGGGCGTCAAGCAGTACTTC.

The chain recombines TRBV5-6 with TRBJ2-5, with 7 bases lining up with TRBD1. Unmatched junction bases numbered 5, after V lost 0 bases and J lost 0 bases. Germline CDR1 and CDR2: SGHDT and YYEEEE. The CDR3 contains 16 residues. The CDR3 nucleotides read TGTGCCAGCAGCTTGGCCGGGACAGAGTACCAAGAGACCCAGTACTTC. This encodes CASSLAGTEYQETQYF.

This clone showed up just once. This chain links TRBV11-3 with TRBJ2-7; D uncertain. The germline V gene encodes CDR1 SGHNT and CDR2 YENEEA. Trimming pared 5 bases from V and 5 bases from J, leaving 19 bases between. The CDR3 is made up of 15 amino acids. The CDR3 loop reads CASSPGSSFQDEQYF. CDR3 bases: TGTGCCAGCAGCCCCGGGTCCAGTTTTCAAGACGAGCAGTACTTC.

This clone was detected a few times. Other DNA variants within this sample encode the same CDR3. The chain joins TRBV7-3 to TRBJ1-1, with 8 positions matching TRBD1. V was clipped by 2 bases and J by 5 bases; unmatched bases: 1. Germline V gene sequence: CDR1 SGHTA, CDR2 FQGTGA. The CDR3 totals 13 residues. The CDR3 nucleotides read TGTGCCAGCAGCTTAGGGACAGGTACTGAAGCTTTCTTT. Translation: CASSLGTGTEAFF.

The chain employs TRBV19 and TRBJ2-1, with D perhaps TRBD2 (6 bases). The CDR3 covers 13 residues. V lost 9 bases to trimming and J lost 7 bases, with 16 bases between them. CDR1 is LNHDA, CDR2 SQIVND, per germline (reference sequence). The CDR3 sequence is CASTNRRGNEQFF. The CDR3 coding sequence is TGTGCCAGCACTAATCGCCGGGGGAATGAGCAGTTCTTC.

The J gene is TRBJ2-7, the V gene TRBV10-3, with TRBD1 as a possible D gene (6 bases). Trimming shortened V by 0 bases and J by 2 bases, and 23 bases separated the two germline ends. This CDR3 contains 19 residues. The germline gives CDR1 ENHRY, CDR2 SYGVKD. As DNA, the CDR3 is TGTGCCATCAGTGAGTCGATGGTCCGAGCTGGGGGCCGGACCTACGAGCAGTACTTC. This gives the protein CAISESMVRAGGRTYEQYF.